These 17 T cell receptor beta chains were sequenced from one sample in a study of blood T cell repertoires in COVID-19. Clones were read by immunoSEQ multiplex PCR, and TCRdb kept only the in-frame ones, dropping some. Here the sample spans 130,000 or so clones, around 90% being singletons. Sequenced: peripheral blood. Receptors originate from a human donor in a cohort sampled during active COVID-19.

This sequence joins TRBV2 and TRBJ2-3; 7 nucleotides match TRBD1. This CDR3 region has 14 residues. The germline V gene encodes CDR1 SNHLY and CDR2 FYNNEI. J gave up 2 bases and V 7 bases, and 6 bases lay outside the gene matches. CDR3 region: CASKRGTATDTQYF. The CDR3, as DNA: TGTGCCAGCAAGAGGGGGACAGCCACAGATACGCAGTATTTT.

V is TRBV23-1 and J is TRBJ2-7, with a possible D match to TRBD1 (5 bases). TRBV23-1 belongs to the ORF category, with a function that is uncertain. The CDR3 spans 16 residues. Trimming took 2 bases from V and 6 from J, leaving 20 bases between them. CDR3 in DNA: TGCGCCAGCAGTCAAATAGCAGGGATCCCCCATCCCGAGCAGTACTTC. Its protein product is CASSQIAGIPHPEQYF.

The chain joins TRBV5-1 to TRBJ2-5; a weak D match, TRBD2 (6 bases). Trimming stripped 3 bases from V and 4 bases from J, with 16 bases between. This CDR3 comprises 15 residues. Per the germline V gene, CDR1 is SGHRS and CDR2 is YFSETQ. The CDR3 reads CASSYTGTGGETQYF. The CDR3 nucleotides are TGCGCCAGCAGCTACACCGGGACCGGGGGAGAGACCCAGTACTTC.

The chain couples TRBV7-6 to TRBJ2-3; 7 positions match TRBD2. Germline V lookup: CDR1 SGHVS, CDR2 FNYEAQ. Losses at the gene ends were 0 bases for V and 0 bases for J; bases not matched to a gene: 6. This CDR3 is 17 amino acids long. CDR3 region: CASSLAFGGGSTDTQYF. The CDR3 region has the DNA TGTGCCAGCAGCTTAGCGTTTGGCGGGGGTAGCACAGATACGCAGTATTTT. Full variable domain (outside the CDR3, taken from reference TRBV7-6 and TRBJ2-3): GAGVSQSPRYKVTKRGQDVALRCDPISGHVSLYWYRQALGQGPEFLTYFNYEAQQDKSGLPNDRFSAERPEGSISTLTIQRTEQRDSAMYRCASSLAFGGGSTDTQYFGPGTRLTVL.

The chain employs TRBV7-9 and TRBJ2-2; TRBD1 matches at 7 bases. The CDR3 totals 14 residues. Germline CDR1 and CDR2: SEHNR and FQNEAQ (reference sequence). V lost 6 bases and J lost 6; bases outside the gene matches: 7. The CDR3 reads CASRYRQGPGELFF. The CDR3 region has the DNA TGTGCCAGCAGATACCGACAGGGTCCCGGGGAGCTGTTTTTT.

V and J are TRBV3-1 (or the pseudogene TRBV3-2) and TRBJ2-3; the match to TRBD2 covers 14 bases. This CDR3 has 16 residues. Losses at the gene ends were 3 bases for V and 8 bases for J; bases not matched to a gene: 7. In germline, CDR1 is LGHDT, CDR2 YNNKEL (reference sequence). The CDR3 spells CASSQPTSGGEGTQYF. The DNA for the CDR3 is TGTGCCAGCAGCCAGCCGACTAGCGGGGGGGAGGGTACGCAGTATTTT.

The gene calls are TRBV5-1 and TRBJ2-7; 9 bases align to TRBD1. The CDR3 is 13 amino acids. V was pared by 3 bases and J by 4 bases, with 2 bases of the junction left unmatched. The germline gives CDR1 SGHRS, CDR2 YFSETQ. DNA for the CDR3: TGCGCCAGCAGCTCCGGGACAGGGTACGAGCAGTACTTC. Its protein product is CASSSGTGYEQYF.

As DNA, the CDR3 is TGTGCCAGCAGCCAGTCCCTCATCCTAGTGGGGGGGTCCTACGAGCAGTACTTC. Translating gives CASSQSLILVGGSYEQYF. This chain joins TRBV3-1 (or the pseudogene TRBV3-2) and TRBJ2-7; 7 bases agree with TRBD2. V dropped 3 bases and J dropped 1; count of bases not matched to a gene: 15. CDR3 length: 18 amino acids. Germline lookup yields CDR1 LGHDT and CDR2 YNNKEL (reference sequence).

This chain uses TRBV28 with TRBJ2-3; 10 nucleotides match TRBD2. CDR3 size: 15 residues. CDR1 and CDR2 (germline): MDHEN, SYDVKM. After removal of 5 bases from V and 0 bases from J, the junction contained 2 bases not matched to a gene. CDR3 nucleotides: TGTGCCAGCAGTATACTAGCGGGGAGCACAGATACGCAGTATTTT. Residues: CASSILAGSTDTQYF.

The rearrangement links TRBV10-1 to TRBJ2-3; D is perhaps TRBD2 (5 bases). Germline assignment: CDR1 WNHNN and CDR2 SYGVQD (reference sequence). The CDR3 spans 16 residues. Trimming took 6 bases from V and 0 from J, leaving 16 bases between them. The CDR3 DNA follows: TGCGCCAGCAGCACCCAGGAGGCGTCTAGCACAGATACGCAGTATTTT. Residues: CASSTQEASSTDTQYF.

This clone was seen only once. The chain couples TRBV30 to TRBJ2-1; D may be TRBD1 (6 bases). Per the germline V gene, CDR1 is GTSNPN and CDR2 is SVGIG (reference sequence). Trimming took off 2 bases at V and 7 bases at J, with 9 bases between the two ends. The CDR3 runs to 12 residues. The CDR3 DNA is TGTGCCTGGAGTTCACAGGGTAATGAGCAGTTCTTC. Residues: CAWSSQGNEQFF.

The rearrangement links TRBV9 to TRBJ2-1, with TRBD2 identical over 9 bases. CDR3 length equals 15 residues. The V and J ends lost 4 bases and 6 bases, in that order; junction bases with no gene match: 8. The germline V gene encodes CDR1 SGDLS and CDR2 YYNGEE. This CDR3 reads CASSPRGGRANEQFF. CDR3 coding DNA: TGTGCCAGCAGCCCTCGAGGCGGGAGGGCCAATGAGCAGTTCTTC. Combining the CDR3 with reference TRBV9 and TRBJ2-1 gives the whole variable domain DSGVTQTPKHLITATGQRVTLRCSPRSGDLSVYWYQQSLDQGLQFLIQYYNGEERAKGNILERFSAQQFPDLHSELNLSSLELGDSALYFCASSPRGGRANEQFFGPGTRLTVL.

CDR3 nucleotide sequence: TGTGCCAGCTCACCCCTGACTAGCGGGAGCCTTGTGTATGAGCAGTTCTTC. Translating it yields CASSPLTSGSLVYEQFF. V gene TRBV18 combines with J gene TRBJ2-1; 12 bases fit TRBD2. The germline gives CDR1 KGHSH, CDR2 LQKENI. Trimming removed 3 bases from V and 8 bases from J; junction bases left unmatched: 11. The CDR3 has 17 residues.

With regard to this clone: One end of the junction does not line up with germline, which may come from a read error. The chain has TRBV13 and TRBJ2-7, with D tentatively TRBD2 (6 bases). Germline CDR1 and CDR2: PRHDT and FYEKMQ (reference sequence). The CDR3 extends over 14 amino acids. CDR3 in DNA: TGTGCCGGCAGCTCCGGCGGGGACTCCTACGAGCAGTACTTC. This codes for CAGSSGGDSYEQYF.

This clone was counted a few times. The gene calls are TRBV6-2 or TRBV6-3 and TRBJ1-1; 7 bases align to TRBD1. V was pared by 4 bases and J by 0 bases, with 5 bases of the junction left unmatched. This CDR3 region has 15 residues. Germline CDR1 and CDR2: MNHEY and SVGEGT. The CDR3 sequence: CASSFPGTVNTEAFF. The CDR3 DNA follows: TGTGCCAGCAGTTTCCCAGGGACAGTGAACACTGAAGCTTTCTTT.

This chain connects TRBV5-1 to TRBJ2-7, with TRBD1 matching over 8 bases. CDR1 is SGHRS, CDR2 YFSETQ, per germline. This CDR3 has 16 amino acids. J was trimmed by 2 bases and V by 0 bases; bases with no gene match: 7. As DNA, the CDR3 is TGCGCCAGCAGCTTGGGGGGACAGGCCGTCCCCTACGAGCAGTACTTC. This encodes CASSLGGQAVPYEQYF.

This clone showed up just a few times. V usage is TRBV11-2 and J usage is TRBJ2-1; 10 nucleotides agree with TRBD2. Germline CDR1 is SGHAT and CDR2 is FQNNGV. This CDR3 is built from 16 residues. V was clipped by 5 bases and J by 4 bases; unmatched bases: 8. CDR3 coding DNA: TGTGCCAGCAGCCCCCTAGCGGGGGAGTCTTACAATGAGCAGTTCTTC. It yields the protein CASSPLAGESYNEQFF.